The rows below give T cell receptor beta chains drawn from one sample of a study of cytomegalovirus exposure and HLA in healthy donors. Only in-frame clones appear in the TCRdb table, and some are missing; sequencing was by immunoSEQ multiplex PCR. Here the sample spans approximately 180,000 clones, roughly 13% being singletons. Sequences were obtained from PBMCs. The receptors shown here come from a man aged 45 to 65 in good health and CMV-seropositive. CDR3s include the opening cysteine and the closing phenylalanine or tryptophan. The order of the fields is clone size, J gene, V gene, D gene, CDR3 DNA, CDR3 protein. D genes are given only for firm matches. Clone size is not always given. Where it is, it says once, few, many or a class for expanded clones.

.	TRBJ1-2	TRBV5-1	TRBD1	TGCGCCAGCAACCCGGCAGGGGGGCTGAATGGCTACACCTTC	CASNPAGGLNGYTF
few	TRBJ1-4	TRBV6-1	TRBD1	TGTGCCAGCAGTGCCAGGGACAGGGGTAATGAAAAACTGTTTTTT	CASSARDRGNEKLFF
few	TRBJ1-6	TRBV7-9	TRBD1	TGTGCCAGCAGCGGGACTGGGGACAGTGATTCACCCCTCCACTTT	CASSGTGDSDSPLHF
few	TRBJ2-5	TRBV19	TRBD2	TGTGCCAGTAGTATCGGGGGGGCGCTCGAGACCCAGTACTTC	CASSIGGALETQYF
few	TRBJ2-7	TRBV10-3	TRBD2	TGTGCCACCGCTCGGGGGGAGGAGCGGGGCTACTACGAGCAGTACTTC	CATARGEERGYYEQYF
few	TRBJ1-6	TRBV5-1	.	TGCGCCAGCGGTTCCCCGGGAGCCTATAATTCACCCCTCCACTTT	CASGSPGAYNSPLHF
.	TRBJ1-2	TRBV28	TRBD1	TGTGCCAGCAGTTTAATCTTACAGGGGGGCGGCTACACCTTC	CASSLILQGGGYTF
.	TRBJ1-5	TRBV11-2	.	TGTGCCAGCAGCTTAGCACAGGGACAGCCCCAGCATTTT	CASSLAQGQPQHF
few	TRBJ2-3	TRBV9	.	TGTGCCAGCAGCGTTGCCGCGGGGTACACAGATACGCAGTATTTT	CASSVAAGYTDTQYF
.	TRBJ2-3	TRBV6-1	TRBD2	TGTGCCAGCAGTGGATTGGTTAGCGGGGGGTTCAGCACAGATACGCAGTATTTT	CASSGLVSGGFSTDTQYF
few	TRBJ2-3	TRBV7-6	.	TGTGCCAGCAGCCCGTTACCGGGGGAACCCACAGATACGCAGTATTTT	CASSPLPGEPTDTQYF
.	TRBJ2-3	TRBV5-4	.	TGTGCCAGCAGCTTATCTAGAGGGACAGATACGCAGTATTTT	CASSLSRGTDTQYF
.	TRBJ1-4	TRBV5-1	.	TGCGCCAGCAGCATACAGGGATTTGGAACTAATGAAAAACTGTTTTTT	CASSIQGFGTNEKLFF
few	TRBJ2-7	TRBV6-5	TRBD1	TGTGCCAGCAGTTACGGCGGACAGGCATACGAGCAGTACTTC	CASSYGGQAYEQYF
few	TRBJ2-6	TRBV4-2	TRBD2	TGTGCCAGCAGCCAAGTACGCGGCAGCGGGGGCATCTCTGGGGCCAACGTCCTGACTTTC	CASSQVRGSGGISGANVLTF
.	TRBJ2-7	TRBV13	.	TGTGCCAGCAGCCTCTCCTACGAGCAGTACTTC	CASSLSYEQYF
.	TRBJ1-2	TRBV20-1	.	TGCAGTCCGAACCGGAGCGGTGGCTACACCTTC	CSPNRSGGYTF
few	TRBJ2-7	TRBV29-1	.	TGCAGCGTACTGACAGGAGATGCCTACGAGCAGTACTTC	CSVLTGDAYEQYF
few	TRBJ1-5	TRBV13	.	TGTGCCAGCAGCCGGACGGGAAGCAATCAGCCCCAGCATTTT	CASSRTGSNQPQHF
few	TRBJ2-3	TRBV15	TRBD2	TGTGCCACCAGCAGGGGGAGGGCGGACACAGATACGCAGTATTTT	CATSRGRADTDTQYF
few	TRBJ2-7	TRBV6-5	TRBD1	TGTGCGACGGCCGGGACAGCCTTATCCTACGAGCAGTACTTC	CATAGTALSYEQYF
.	TRBJ1-2	TRBV7-9	.	TGTGCCAGCAGCCACAGGGAGTGGGACTATGGCTACACCTTC	CASSHREWDYGYTF
.	TRBJ1-1	TRBV6-5	TRBD1	TGTGCCAGCAGTTACTCAGGGGGCGAAGCTTTCTTT	CASSYSGGEAFF